Below, 6 T cell receptor beta chains from the same sample are listed, as sequenced in a study of shared clonotypes between healthy human individuals. CD8 cells classed as naive were CD45RO-negative and positively selected for CCR7, excluding terminally differentiated effector memory CD45RA+ cells. TCRdb keeps only in-frame clones here, not all; method: immunoSEQ multiplex PCR. The sample includes 550,000 to 750,000 clones, roughly 95% of them seen just once. Sequenced input: naive CD8+ T cells sorted from blood. These receptors originate from a woman in her 30s in good health.

V is TRBV28 and J is TRBJ2-7, with D unresolved. This CDR3 region has 13 residues. V dropped 2 bases and J dropped 3 bases, with 8 bases sitting between them. The germline gives CDR1 MDHEN, CDR2 SYDVKM. This CDR3 is CASSLGWSYEQYF. CDR3 in DNA: TGTGCCAGCAGTTTAGGTTGGAGCTACGAGCAGTACTTC.

The genes are TRBV5-4 and TRBJ2-3; no reliable D call. Germline values: CDR1 SGHNT, CDR2 YYREEE (reference sequence). Trimming took 3 bases from V and 1 from J, leaving 9 bases between them. This CDR3 contains 14 residues. This chain's CDR3 is CASSWAAGTDTQYF. The CDR3 DNA reads as TGTGCCAGCAGCTGGGCTGCAGGCACAGATACGCAGTATTTT.

V usage is TRBV14 and J usage is TRBJ2-1, with D maybe TRBD1 (5 bases). The CDR3 loop spans 16 amino acids. Trimming stripped 2 bases from V and 0 bases from J, with 11 bases between. The germline V gene encodes CDR1 SGHDN and CDR2 FVKESK. In DNA form, the CDR3 reads TGTGCCAGCAGCCAACGGACACCGAGCTCCTACAATGAGCAGTTCTTC. As protein: CASSQRTPSSYNEQFF.

The chain combines TRBV5-1 with TRBJ1-2, with D tentatively TRBD1 (5 bases). The CDR3 is made up of 16 amino acids. The V and J ends lost 0 bases and 0 bases respectively, with 12 bases between them. The germline V gene encodes CDR1 SGHRS and CDR2 YFSETQ. CDR3 nucleotides: TGCGCCAGCAGCTTGGAGGTGGGGGGAACTAACTATGGCTACACCTTC. Amino acids: CASSLEVGGTNYGYTF.

V is TRBV5-4 and J is TRBJ2-7, with D perhaps TRBD2 (5 bases). The CDR3 totals 14 residues. The V end was cut by 2 bases, the J end by 0 bases, with 9 bases between. Germline lookup yields CDR1 SGHNT and CDR2 YYREEE (reference sequence). CDR3 nucleotide sequence: TGTGCCAGCAGCTTAGCGGTTACCTCCTACGAGCAGTACTTC. Translated: CASSLAVTSYEQYF.

This chain uses TRBV28 with TRBJ2-2; D is possibly TRBD2 (6 bases). Trimming left V 3 bases short and J 4 bases short, with 12 bases between. The CDR3 has 15 amino acids. Per the germline V gene, CDR1 is MDHEN and CDR2 is SYDVKM. The CDR3 DNA is TGTGCCAGCAGTTTCCGTTTGGGGGGCACCGGGGAGCTGTTTTTT. It codes for CASSFRLGGTGELFF.